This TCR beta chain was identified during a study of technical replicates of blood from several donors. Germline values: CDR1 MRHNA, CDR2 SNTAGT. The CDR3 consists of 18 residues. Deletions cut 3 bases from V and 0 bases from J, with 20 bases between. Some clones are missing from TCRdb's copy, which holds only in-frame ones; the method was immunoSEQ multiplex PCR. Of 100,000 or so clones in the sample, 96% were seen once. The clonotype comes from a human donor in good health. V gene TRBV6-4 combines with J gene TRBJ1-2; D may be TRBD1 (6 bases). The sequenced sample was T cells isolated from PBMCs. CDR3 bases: TGTGCCAGCAGTGATGAGGGGCGCGGGGGCTTAACTAACTATGGCTACACCTTC. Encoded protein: CASSDEGRGGLTNYGYTF.